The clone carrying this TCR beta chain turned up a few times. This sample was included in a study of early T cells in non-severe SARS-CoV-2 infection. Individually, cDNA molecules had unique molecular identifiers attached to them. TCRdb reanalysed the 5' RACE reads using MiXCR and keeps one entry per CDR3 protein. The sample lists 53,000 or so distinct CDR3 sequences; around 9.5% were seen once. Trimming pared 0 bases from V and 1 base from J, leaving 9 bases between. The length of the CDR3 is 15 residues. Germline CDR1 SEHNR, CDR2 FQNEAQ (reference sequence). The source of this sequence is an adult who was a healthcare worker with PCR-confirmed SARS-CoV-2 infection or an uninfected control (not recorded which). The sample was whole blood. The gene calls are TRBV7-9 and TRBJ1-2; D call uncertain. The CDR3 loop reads CASSLALPHNYGYTF. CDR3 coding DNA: TGTGCCAGCAGCTTAGCGTTACCCCATAACTATGGCTACACCTTC.